Listed below are T cell receptor beta chains from one sample, sequenced in a study of identical twins. One entry per CDR3 protein, called by TCRdb with MiXCR from the 5' RACE reads. Of 1.5 million to 2 million distinct CDR3 sequences listed, around a third are singletons. The sample was cord blood. All receptors derive from a newborn girl in good health. The CDR3 runs from the conserved cysteine through the conserved F or W. Fields, in order: V gene, clone size, J gene, CDR3 protein. Rows may omit the clone size; those that give it use once, few, many or a size class.

V gene: TRBV12-3/TRBV12-4
clone size: few
J gene: TRBJ1-5
CDR3 protein: CASSASGGSNQPQHF

V gene: TRBV20-1
clone size: -
J gene: TRBJ2-5
CDR3 protein: CSARQKTRETQYF

V gene: TRBV3-1
clone size: -
J gene: -
CDR3 protein: CASSQLGLAGPGQTQYF

V gene: TRBV10-2
clone size: -
J gene: TRBJ2-3
CDR3 protein: CASSEGVAGGRTDTQYF

V gene: TRBV3-1
clone size: -
J gene: TRBJ1-1
CDR3 protein: CASSPSKFYTEAFF

V gene: TRBV7-9
clone size: -
J gene: TRBJ2-7
CDR3 protein: CASSLLTRTTYEQYF

V gene: TRBV18
clone size: -
J gene: TRBJ1-2
CDR3 protein: CASSPPWTGVGYGYTF

V gene: TRBV6-6
clone size: few
J gene: TRBJ1-5
CDR3 protein: CASSYGWDSNQPQHF

V gene: TRBV5-1
clone size: -
J gene: TRBJ1-1
CDR3 protein: CASSLGFGRLTEAFF

V gene: TRBV20-1
clone size: -
J gene: TRBJ2-3
CDR3 protein: CSGRGQSTDTQYF

V gene: TRBV20-1
clone size: -
J gene: TRBJ2-4
CDR3 protein: CSAPPPGLTRGNIQYF

V gene: TRBV29-1
clone size: -
J gene: TRBJ2-1
CDR3 protein: CSVGKGNNEQFF

V gene: TRBV20-1
clone size: -
J gene: TRBJ1-6
CDR3 protein: CSARVGSNSPLHF

V gene: TRBV6-1
clone size: -
J gene: -
CDR3 protein: CASSPGYLYEQYF

V gene: TRBV2
clone size: -
J gene: TRBJ1-1
CDR3 protein: CASRPDNTNTEAFF

V gene: TRBV2
clone size: few
J gene: TRBJ2-7
CDR3 protein: CASTRGGSYEQYF

V gene: TRBV7-9
clone size: few
J gene: TRBJ1-1
CDR3 protein: CASSSQGGLWNTEAFF

V gene: TRBV20-1
clone size: -
J gene: TRBJ2-1
CDR3 protein: CSAETRLAGGHNEQFF

V gene: TRBV6-5
clone size: -
J gene: TRBJ2-3
CDR3 protein: CASGQSDRGPDTQYF

V gene: TRBV4-2
clone size: -
J gene: TRBJ2-1
CDR3 protein: CASSQGALSGIYNEQFF

V gene: TRBV7-9
clone size: many
J gene: TRBJ1-2
CDR3 protein: CASSLATDRYGYTF

V gene: TRBV20-1
clone size: few
J gene: TRBJ2-5
CDR3 protein: CSARGRSRRGALSRETQYF

V gene: TRBV3-1
clone size: -
J gene: TRBJ1-1
CDR3 protein: CASSPLRGPNEAFF

V gene: TRBV9
clone size: -
J gene: TRBJ2-1
CDR3 protein: CASSVSAKETQFF

V gene: TRBV20-1
clone size: -
J gene: TRBJ2-1
CDR3 protein: CSARDGSGSYNEQCF

V gene: TRBV9
clone size: few
J gene: TRBJ2-5
CDR3 protein: CASSVGPGTETQYF

V gene: TRBV20-1
clone size: -
J gene: TRBJ2-1
CDR3 protein: CSAGTPGLPSYNEQFF

V gene: TRBV29-1
clone size: -
J gene: TRBJ1-1
CDR3 protein: CSVSPSGAAFF

V gene: TRBV7-2
clone size: few
J gene: TRBJ2-3
CDR3 protein: CASSLMGAGGPSWTDTQYF

V gene: TRBV12-3/TRBV12-4
clone size: few
J gene: TRBJ2-3
CDR3 protein: CASSYERATDTQYF

V gene: TRBV7-2
clone size: -
J gene: TRBJ1-2
CDR3 protein: CASSLGVTHYGYTF

V gene: TRBV9
clone size: -
J gene: TRBJ2-3
CDR3 protein: CASSPFRGTDTQYF

V gene: TRBV11-2
clone size: -
J gene: TRBJ2-2
CDR3 protein: CASSLEVGLAGGKTGELFF

V gene: TRBV11-2
clone size: -
J gene: TRBJ1-2
CDR3 protein: CASSLTDTVSYGYTF

V gene: TRBV14
clone size: few
J gene: -
CDR3 protein: CASSWVYQETQYF

V gene: TRBV7-2
clone size: -
J gene: TRBJ2-1
CDR3 protein: CASSYRSGASYNEQFF

V gene: TRBV11-2
clone size: -
J gene: TRBJ2-1
CDR3 protein: CASSFTSGGSPLDEQFF

V gene: TRBV20-1
clone size: few
J gene: TRBJ2-7
CDR3 protein: CSARAPGAPGQYF

V gene: TRBV20-1
clone size: -
J gene: TRBJ2-3
CDR3 protein: CSARDNRGLAGGPSTDTQYF

V gene: TRBV7-2
clone size: -
J gene: TRBJ2-3
CDR3 protein: CASSLGVRGDTQYF